The 27 T cell receptor beta chains listed next were all sequenced from one sample in a study of blood T cell repertoires in COVID-19. The data were produced by immunoSEQ multiplex PCR, yet TCRdb's version contains in-frame clones alone and is incomplete. The repertoire holds 430,000 or so clones, about 90% seen once, with less than 0.95% in the top ten. Sequencing input: peripheral blood. These receptors were taken from a man between 18 and 35 years old with COVID-19, enrolled during active disease.

This chain joins TRBV19 and TRBJ1-6; the match to TRBD1 covers 7 bases. After removal of 5 bases from V and 7 bases from J, the junction contained 5 bases not matched to a gene. The CDR3 length is 14 residues. CDR1 is LNHDA and CDR2 is SQIVND in the germline V gene (reference sequence). The CDR3 loop is CASSAGQKNSPLHF. The CDR3 nucleotides are TGTGCCAGTAGTGCGGGACAGAAGAATTCACCCCTCCACTTT.

The J gene is TRBJ1-5, the V gene TRBV2; D possibly corresponds to TRBD1 (6 bases). This CDR3 region has 15 residues. Germline V gives CDR1 SNHLY, CDR2 FYNNEI. Trimming left V 3 bases short and J 5 bases short, with 14 bases between. As DNA, the CDR3 is TGTGCCAGCAGTGACGAGGGGAGGGGGTATCAGCCCCAGCATTTT. Its translation is CASSDEGRGYQPQHF.

This chain uses TRBV29-1 with TRBJ1-2; D gene ambiguous. This CDR3 spans 12 amino acids. Germline V gene lookup returns CDR1 SQVTM and CDR2 ANQGSEA. V was cut by 7 bases and J by 4 bases, with 13 bases left in between. The CDR3 nucleotides read TGCAGCGCGACTCACCTCCTCTATGGCTACACCTTC. It translates to CSATHLLYGYTF.

V gene TRBV30 combines with J gene TRBJ2-1, with a tentative D call TRBD2 (6 bases). V dropped 1 base and J dropped 7 bases, with 17 bases sitting between them. Germline V gene data show CDR1 as GTSNPN and CDR2 as SVGIG (reference sequence). CDR3 size: 15 residues. CDR3 sequence: CAWSGRMGRRNEQFF. CDR3 coding DNA: TGTGCCTGGAGTGGGCGTATGGGGAGGAGGAATGAGCAGTTCTTC.

This rearrangement joins TRBV6-4 to TRBJ1-2; no definite D call. This CDR3 comprises 15 residues. Germline V CDR1 and CDR2: MRHNA, SNTAGT. V was shortened by 6 bases and J by 1 base, with 15 bases between the two germline ends. Here the CDR3 reads CASSPGFTINYGYTF. The CDR3 nucleotides read TGTGCCAGCAGCCCGGGGTTCACAATTAACTATGGCTACACCTTC.

This chain joins TRBV12-3 or TRBV12-4 and TRBJ2-5; 7 bases are a match to TRBD2. CDR3 length: 13 residues. Trimming cost V 6 bases and J 3 bases; bases outside gene matches: 4. CDR3 sequence (DNA): TGTGCCAGCAGCCGAGCGGGAAAAGAGACCCAGTACTTC. This translates into CASSRAGKETQYF.

This chain uses TRBV2 with TRBJ2-7; 8 nucleotides agree with TRBD2. CDR3 length: 16 amino acids. CDR1 and CDR2 from the germline V gene are SNHLY and FYNNEI. V lost 6 bases to trimming and J lost 3 bases; unmatched junction nucleotides: 13. CDR3 in amino acids: CASSPQLGTSSYEQYF. CDR3 in DNA: TGTGCCAGCAGCCCCCAGTTGGGGACTAGTAGCTACGAGCAGTACTTC.

The chain is built from TRBV7-8 and TRBJ1-5, with 8 bases matching TRBD1. V shed 1 base, J shed 5 bases, and the junction held 7 bases outside the gene matches. Germline CDR1 reads SGHVS; CDR2 reads FQNEAQ. The CDR3 sequence is 16 residues long. CDR3 coding DNA: TGTGCCAGCAGCTTAGATCCCAGGGGGCGAGATCAGCCCCAGCATTTT. Its protein product is CASSLDPRGRDQPQHF.

The chain joins TRBV10-1 to TRBJ2-1; weak D call: TRBD2 (5 bases). This CDR3 is built from 13 residues. The germline CDR1 and CDR2 sequences are WNHNN and SYGVQD (reference sequence). Trimming shortened V by 5 bases and J by 4 bases, and 9 bases separated the two germline ends. In nucleotides, the CDR3 is TGCGCCAGCAGTCCGGACTCTTACAATGAGCAGTTCTTC. Translation gives CASSPDSYNEQFF.

This sequence joins TRBV19 and TRBJ2-7; possible D gene TRBD2, 6 bases. V was pared by 7 bases and J by 3 bases, with 16 bases between. Germline-derived CDR1 and CDR2 are LNHDA and SQIVND (reference sequence). The CDR3 is 14 residues long. Here the CDR3 DNA reads TGTGCCAGTACCCCCGGGACGGGAGACTACGAGCAGTACTTC. Protein product: CASTPGTGDYEQYF.

The V call is TRBV7-3, the J call TRBJ2-3, with a weak D call TRBD2 (6 bases). Trimming cost V 0 bases and J 1 base, with 8 bases left between them. CDR3 length: 15 amino acids. Germline lookup yields CDR1 SGHTA and CDR2 FQGTGA. The CDR3, as DNA: TGTGCCAGCAGCTTAACGGGCGGGGGCACAGATACGCAGTATTTT. Translation gives CASSLTGGGTDTQYF.

This chain uses TRBV5-1 with TRBJ2-2; 8 bases align to TRBD2. The ends lost 0 bases at V and 2 bases at J; junction bases unmatched: 3. The CDR3 contains 16 residues. CDR1 and CDR2 from the germline V gene are SGHRS and YFSETQ. The CDR3 here is CASSLVAGTNTGELFF. The DNA of the CDR3 is TGCGCCAGCAGCTTGGTAGCGGGGACTAACACCGGGGAGCTGTTTTTT. Full variable domain (rest looked up from reference TRBV5-1 and TRBJ2-2): KAGVTQTPRYLIKTRGQQVTLSCSPISGHRSVSWYQQTPGQGLQFLFEYFSETQRNKGNFPGRFSGRQFSNSRSEMNVSTLELGDSALYLCASSLVAGTNTGELFFGEGSRLTVL.

The rearrangement links TRBV30 to TRBJ2-2; D is uncertain. The V end was cut by 7 bases, the J end by 3 bases, with 6 bases between. CDR1 and CDR2 (germline): GTSNPN, SVGIG (reference sequence). The CDR3 loop spans 11 amino acids. The CDR3: CASPDTGELFF. The CDR3 bases are TGTGCCTCGCCAGACACCGGGGAGCTGTTTTTT.

The chain links TRBV11-1 to TRBJ2-3, with D unresolved. CDR1 and CDR2 from the germline V gene are SGHAT and FQDESV (reference sequence). Trimming removed 4 bases at V and 7 bases at J, with 9 bases between. CDR3 length: 12 amino acids. This chain's CDR3 is CASSSSGYTQYF. CDR3 nucleotide sequence: TGTGCCAGCAGCTCTAGTGGGTATACGCAGTATTTT. The variable domain in full, completed from reference TRBV11-1 and TRBJ2-3, reads EAEVAQSPRYKITEKSQAVAFWCDPISGHATLYWYRQILGQGPELLVQFQDESVVDDSQLPKDRFSAERLKGVDSTLKIQPAELGDSAMYLCASSSSGYTQYFGPGTRLTVL.

This sequence joins TRBV19 and TRBJ2-7, with D possibly being TRBD1 (7 bases). Germline V gene lookup returns CDR1 LNHDA and CDR2 SQIVND (reference sequence). Trimming pared 1 base from V and 2 bases from J, leaving 9 bases between. There are 14 residues in the CDR3. CDR3 loop: CASSIGGTAYEQYF. The DNA for the CDR3 is TGTGCCAGTAGTATAGGCGGGACAGCCTACGAGCAGTACTTC.

To note about this clone: Lacking the conserved final phenylalanine or tryptophan, this CDR3 likely reflects a read error. CDR3 in amino acids: CASSLTGGESNYNSPLHS. DNA of the CDR3: TGCGCCAGCAGCCTGACAGGGGGTGAATCTAACTATAATTCACCCCTCCACTCT. The rearrangement joins TRBV5-1 to TRBJ1-6; 9 bases are shared with TRBD1. From germline, CDR1 is SGHRS and CDR2 YFSETQ. The junction had 11 bases not matched to a gene; V was cut back by 4 bases and J by 3 bases. CDR3 length equals 18 residues.

The V and J genes are TRBV27 and TRBJ1-1, with 8 bases identical to TRBD1. J lost 4 bases, V lost 4 bases, and 5 bases had no gene match. This CDR3 has 14 residues. Germline CDR1 and CDR2: MNHEY and SMNVEV (reference sequence). Here the CDR3 reads CASSYTGGVTEAFF. In DNA, the CDR3 is TGTGCCAGCAGTTACACAGGGGGGGTCACTGAAGCTTTCTTT.

The chain recombines TRBV7-9 with TRBJ1-1, with 7 bases matching TRBD1. Germline V gene sequence: CDR1 SEHNR, CDR2 FQNEAQ (reference sequence). V was clipped by 5 bases and J by 4 bases; unmatched bases: 10. This CDR3 has 15 amino acids. The CDR3, as DNA: TGTGCCAGCAGCCCGAACAGGGGTATCGGCACTGAAGCTTTCTTT. Translated: CASSPNRGIGTEAFF.

The chain links TRBV19 to TRBJ2-1; 8 nucleotides align to TRBD2. With 5 bases clipped from V and 9 bases from J, the junction kept 6 bases outside the gene matches. CDR1 is LNHDA, CDR2 SQIVND, per germline (reference sequence). This CDR3 contains 13 residues. The CDR3 DNA reads TGTGCCAGTAGTTCCGGACTAGCTCTTGAGCAGTTCTTC. Translating it yields CASSSGLALEQFF.

V usage is TRBV5-1 and J usage is TRBJ2-2; the match to TRBD1 covers 10 bases. The V gene end was trimmed by 4 bases and the J gene end by 8 bases; junction bases not matched to a gene: 8. Per germline, CDR1 SGHRS and CDR2 YFSETQ. CDR3 length: 15 residues. The CDR3 protein is CASSEGQGNRGELFF. CDR3 DNA: TGCGCCAGCAGCGAGGGACAGGGGAACCGGGGGGAGCTGTTTTTT.

The chain has TRBV6-5 and TRBJ1-2; 8 bases are shared with TRBD1. V dropped 6 bases and J dropped 6; count of bases not matched to a gene: 6. Per the germline V gene, CDR1 is MNHEY and CDR2 is SVGAGI. The CDR3 runs to 13 residues. The CDR3 region is CASSPTGVDGYTF. The CDR3, as DNA: TGTGCCAGCAGCCCGACAGGGGTTGATGGCTACACCTTC.

The genes are TRBV9 and TRBJ2-1, with TRBD2 matching 9 bases. The length of the CDR3 is 14 residues. Trimming removed 3 bases from V and 10 bases from J; junction bases left unmatched: 8. Germline V gives CDR1 SGDLS, CDR2 YYNGEE. CDR3 in amino acids: CASSGGTSLREQFF. The CDR3 nucleotides read TGTGCCAGCAGCGGCGGGACTAGCTTAAGGGAGCAGTTCTTC.

This chain connects TRBV2 to TRBJ2-5; 13 bases are shared with TRBD2. This CDR3 region has 15 residues. The V segment lost 8 bases and the J segment 0 bases; nucleotides outside the gene matches: 3. CDR1 is SNHLY, CDR2 FYNNEI, per germline. This chain's CDR3 is CASVGLAGYQETQYF. The CDR3 DNA reads TGTGCCAGCGTGGGACTAGCGGGGTACCAAGAGACCCAGTACTTC.

The V gene is TRBV10-2, the J gene TRBJ1-5; TRBD1 aligns across 7 bases. Germline trimming cut 8 bases from V and 6 bases from J; bases unmatched to any gene: 10. Germline assignment: CDR1 WSHSY and CDR2 SAAADI. CDR3 size: 14 residues. CDR3 bases: TGCGCCAGCGCGACGACAGGGATGTTTCAGCCCCAGCATTTT. Translating gives CASATTGMFQPQHF.

The chain uses TRBV24-1 and TRBJ2-2, with no clear D. The CDR3 covers 13 residues. CDR1 KGHDR and CDR2 SFDVKD come from the germline V gene. V shed 11 bases and J shed 4 bases, with 13 bases lying between them. The CDR3 loop reads CAIAPGTTGELFF. In DNA form, the CDR3 reads TGTGCCATCGCGCCAGGAACCACCGGGGAGCTGTTTTTT.

This chain joins TRBV6-5 and TRBJ2-1, with 7 bases lining up with TRBD1. V dropped 5 bases and J dropped 1; count of bases not matched to a gene: 2. Germline V gene lookup returns CDR1 MNHEY and CDR2 SVGAGI. The CDR3 runs 14 residues. The DNA of the CDR3 is TGTGCCAGCAGTAAGACAGGGTCCTACAATGAGCAGTTCTTC. Protein sequence: CASSKTGSYNEQFF.

This rearrangement joins TRBV27 to TRBJ2-1, with D tentatively TRBD1 (5 bases). There are 17 residues in the CDR3. From germline, CDR1 is MNHEY and CDR2 SMNVEV (reference sequence). Trimming cost V 2 bases and J 4 bases, with 18 bases left between them. CDR3 sequence reads: CASSLEGLGKGYNEQFF. The CDR3 DNA is TGTGCCAGCAGTTTAGAAGGGCTAGGAAAGGGGTACAATGAGCAGTTCTTC.